This T cell receptor beta chain was profiled in a study of CD8+CD57+ T cells in acquired aplastic anemia. Patients picked for sequencing had shown CD8+CD57+ cell expansion detected by flow cytometry. The CDR3 has 13 residues. Trimming stripped 0 bases from V and 9 bases from J, with 9 bases between. The study profiled TCR beta VDJ and CDR3 using genomic DNA as template. TCRdb processed the reads anew with MiXCR; each CDR3 protein has one entry. Of 310,000 or so distinct CDR3 sequences listed, 50% to 65% were seen once; the top ten hold under 1.5%. Sequencing input: sorted CD4+, CD8+, or CD8+CD57+ T cells (not recorded which) from PBMCs. This chain uses TRBV12-3 or TRBV12-4 with TRBJ2-1; no clear D gene. The clonotype originates from a human donor with aplastic anemia. The chain's CDR3 is CASSLATGREQFF. Written as DNA, the CDR3 is TGTGCCAGCAGTTTAGCTACTGGCCGTGAGCAGTTCTTC.